This T cell receptor beta chain comes out of a study of shared clonotypes between healthy human individuals. The CDR3 is made up of 14 amino acids. CDR1 MDHEN and CDR2 SYDVKM come from the germline V gene. Trimming removed 9 bases from V and 3 bases from J, with 18 bases in between. TCRdb's copy holds only in-frame clones and misses some; the assay was immunoSEQ multiplex PCR. The data contain under 850,000 clones, nearly 95% of them singletons. CD45RO-negative, CCR7-selected cells formed the naive CD8 fraction, which excluded terminally differentiated effector memory CD45RA+ cells. The sequence was collected from a young man in good health. This chain joins TRBV28 and TRBJ2-7; D could derive from TRBD1 or TRBD2 (5 bases each). The source material was naive CD8+ T cells sorted from blood. The CDR3 DNA reads TGTGCCAGTCACACACGGGGCCCCAACTACGAGCAGTACTTC. It encodes CASHTRGPNYEQYF.